This T cell receptor (beta chain) originates from a study of regulatory T cells in long-lasting Graves disease. General study findings and limits: Newly diagnosed disease favored TRBV20-1 and TRBJ2-1 over persistent disease.

This clonotype was picked up a small number of times. Its specificity is not known. As for time point: persistent/refractory GD, antithyroid drugs over 5 years with positive TRAb. RNA extracted from PBMCs served as the sequencing template. CDR3 length: 15 residues. Germline assignment: CDR1 MNHGY and CDR2 SVAAGI. The germline V and J ends were trimmed by 4 bases and 6 bases, with 16 bases remaining between them. CDR3-region Arm-PCR and iRepertoire HTBI primers produced the TCR beta libraries. TCRdb itself ran the multiplex PCR reads through MiXCR, one entry per CDR3 protein. The sample has some 430,000 distinct CDR3 sequences; about 22% are singletons.

The sequence derives from a female donor with Graves disease. The source was peripheral blood mononuclear cells (PBMCs), collected when the disease was refractory, from a patient treated with antithyroid drugs. This chain joins TRBV6-9 and TRBJ2-4; weak D call: TRBD1 (6 bases). The CDR3 nucleotides are TGTGCCAGCAGTTCAGCAGTCGGACAGCCAAACATTCAGTACTTC. The encoded protein is CASSSAVGQPNIQYF.